This TCR beta chain stems from a study of shared clonotypes between healthy human individuals. Study results and limitations: Genetic and exposure-history diversity was limited by the few donors. Donor clonotype sharing was expected to depend on sequencing depth.

In the case of this clone: Its antigen is unidentified. Other DNA sequences of this sample code for an identical CDR3.

The CDR3 covers 14 residues. V lost 0 bases and J 4 bases, leaving 11 bases between the germline ends. CDR1 is SGHRS and CDR2 is YFSETQ in the germline V gene. Terminally differentiated effector memory CD45RA+ cells were excluded by CCR7 positive selection of CD45RO-negative cells. Replicate PCRs from sorted subsets contained around 190 ng DNA, which is roughly 30,000 T cell genomes. Per the authors' pipeline: ImmunoSEQ output lacked quality scores and full-length reads, limiting matched filtering. The repertoire was sequenced with immunoSEQ multiplex PCR; TCRdb's copy has only in-frame clones and lacks some. V and J calls and clone size follow that table, whereas D and trimming were derived from the DNA. Here the sample spans about 820,000 clones, 80% to 95% being singletons.

The material sequenced was naive CD8+ T cells sorted from blood. The chain recombines TRBV5-1 with TRBJ2-7; TRBD1 is a possible D gene (6 bases). This TCR came from a young man in good health. The chain's CDR3 is CASSLGDRTYEQYF. The DNA of the CDR3 is TGCGCCAGCAGCTTGGGAGACAGGACGTACGAGCAGTACTTC.